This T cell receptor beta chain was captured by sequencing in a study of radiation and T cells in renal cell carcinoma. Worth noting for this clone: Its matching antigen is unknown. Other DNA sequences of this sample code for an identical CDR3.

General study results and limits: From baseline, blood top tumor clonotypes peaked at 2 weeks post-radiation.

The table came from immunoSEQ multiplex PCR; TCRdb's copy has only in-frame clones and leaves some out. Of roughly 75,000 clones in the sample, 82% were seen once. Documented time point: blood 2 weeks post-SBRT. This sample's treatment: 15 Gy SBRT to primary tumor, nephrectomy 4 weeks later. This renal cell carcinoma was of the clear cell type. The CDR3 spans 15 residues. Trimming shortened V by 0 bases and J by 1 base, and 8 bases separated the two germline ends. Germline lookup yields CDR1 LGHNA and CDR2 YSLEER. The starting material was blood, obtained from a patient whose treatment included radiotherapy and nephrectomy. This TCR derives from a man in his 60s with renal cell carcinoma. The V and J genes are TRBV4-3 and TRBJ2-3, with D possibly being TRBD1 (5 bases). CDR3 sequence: CASSQDQGGTDTQYF. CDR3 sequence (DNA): TGCGCCAGCAGCCAAGATCAAGGGGGCACAGATACGCAGTATTTT.